Below, 9 T cell receptor beta chains from the same sample are listed, as sequenced in a study of lymphopenia after photon versus proton radiotherapy. Some clones are missing from TCRdb's copy, which holds only in-frame ones; the method was immunoSEQ multiplex PCR. This table has approximately 8,000 clones, 88% appearing once. The material sequenced was peripheral blood, taken from a patient treated with photon-based radiotherapy. The receptors shown here come from an elderly man with cholangiocarcinoma.

The genes are TRBV28 and TRBJ1-2, with D uncertain. This CDR3 has 12 amino acids. CDR1 MDHEN and CDR2 SYDVKM come from the germline V gene. With 5 bases removed from V and 7 bases from J, the gap between germline ends came to 11 bases. For the CDR3, the DNA is TGTGCCAGCAGTCGCCCAACAGTTGGCTACACCTTC. This encodes CASSRPTVGYTF.

The V gene is TRBV5-1, the J gene TRBJ2-4; no clear D. CDR1 and CDR2 (germline): SGHRS, YFSETQ. The CDR3 loop spans 15 amino acids. V was cut by 4 bases and J by 0 bases, with 11 bases left in between. CDR3 coding DNA: TGCGCCAGCAGCCCCGATTGGTTAGCCAAAAACATTCAGTACTTC. Protein sequence: CASSPDWLAKNIQYF.

V usage is TRBV27 and J usage is TRBJ1-1; D gene ambiguous. CDR1 MNHEY and CDR2 SMNVEV come from the germline V gene (reference sequence). This CDR3 has 13 amino acids. The ends were cut back, 5 bases at V and 5 bases at J, with 12 bases in the middle. CDR3 in amino acids: CASSPSGRTEAFF. The CDR3 DNA reads TGTGCCAGCAGTCCCTCGGGGAGGACTGAAGCTTTCTTT.

This clone was picked up one time. Additional DNA sequences in this sample encode the identical CDR3. The chain links TRBV4-2 to TRBJ2-2; 9 bases align to TRBD1. After removal of 7 bases from V and 6 bases from J, the junction contained 12 bases not matched to a gene. Germline CDR1 LGHNA, CDR2 YNFKEQ. This CDR3 has 16 residues. CDR3 DNA: TGTGCCAGCAAGGAGAGGGGACAGGGCCTATCCGGGGAGCTGTTTTTT. It specifies CASKERGQGLSGELFF.

The chain joins TRBV5-1 to TRBJ2-3, with TRBD2 matching 14 bases. CDR1 and CDR2 from the germline V gene are SGHRS and YFSETQ. This CDR3 region has 16 residues. The V and J ends lost 4 bases and 3 bases, in that order; junction bases with no gene match: 4. CDR3: CASSTGTSGRTDTQYF. As DNA, the CDR3 is TGCGCCAGCAGCACCGGGACTAGCGGGAGAACAGATACGCAGTATTTT.

A remark on this clone: Other DNA sequences in this specimen translate into the identical CDR3. J is TRBJ2-1 and V is TRBV5-1; 7 bases align to TRBD2. The CDR3 is 15 amino acids. CDR1 is SGHRS, CDR2 YFSETQ, per germline. With 2 bases clipped from V and 4 bases from J, the junction kept 6 bases outside the gene matches. The CDR3 nucleotides read TGCGCCAGCAGCTTAGCGGGGCGTGGTTACAATGAGCAGTTCTTC. This codes for CASSLAGRGYNEQFF. The full variable domain, completed using reference TRBV5-1 and TRBJ2-1, is KAGVTQTPRYLIKTRGQQVTLSCSPISGHRSVSWYQQTPGQGLQFLFEYFSETQRNKGNFPGRFSGRQFSNSRSEMNVSTLELGDSALYLCASSLAGRGYNEQFFGPGTRLTVL.

The V gene is TRBV19, the J gene TRBJ1-6; D is uncertain. Germline loops: CDR1 LNHDA, CDR2 SQIVND (reference sequence). The CDR3 is 13 amino acids. V lost 0 bases and J lost 8, with 5 bases in between. The CDR3 protein is CASSIERYSPLHF. CDR3 coding DNA: TGTGCCAGTAGTATAGAAAGGTATTCACCCCTCCACTTT.

By proportion, this clone is medium-sized. CDR3: CASSLGQGSDTQYF. The CDR3, as DNA: TGTGCCAGCAGCTTAGGACAGGGGTCAGATACGCAGTATTTT. The chain couples TRBV7-9 to TRBJ2-3; 8 nucleotides agree with TRBD1. The CDR3 totals 14 residues. Trimming cost V 1 base and J 4 bases; bases outside gene matches: 1. CDR1 is SEHNR, CDR2 FQNEAQ, per germline (reference sequence).

V and J are TRBV23-1 and TRBJ1-5; TRBD1 matches at 11 bases. TRBV23-1 is marked as an open reading frame, function uncertain. This CDR3 has 19 residues. With V trimmed by 2 bases and J by 2 bases, 11 bases remained unmatched. CDR3 nucleotide sequence: TGCGCCAGCAGTCAACTTCCGGGACAGGGGGTTTGGGGCAATCAGCCCCAGCATTTT. Translated, it gives CASSQLPGQGVWGNQPQHF.